These 14 T cell receptor beta chains came from one sample sequenced in a study of blood T cell repertoires in COVID-19 (dated by TCRdb to 2019 to 2021). Receptor libraries were prepared by the immunoSEQ multiplex PCR assay. Imported from immuneACCESS, the table was reduced by TCRdb to in-frame sequences with V and J called. These copies leave out some clones; in studies compared against another copy, an unresolved V gene accounts for under half, and the cause of the remainder is not known. A total of about 260,000 clones appear in this sample, about nine tenths of them only once. 2.2% of the sample is in the top ten clones. Sequenced input: peripheral blood. The receptors were sampled from a woman between 45 and 60 years old who had recovered from COVID-19.

This chain uses TRBV6-6 with TRBJ2-7, with D uncertain. The germline V gene has CDR1 MNHNY and CDR2 SVGAGI (reference sequence). The V end lost 7 bases, the J end lost 2 bases, and 6 bases lay between the germline ends. The CDR3 length is 11 residues. The CDR3 here is CASNAAYEQYF. The CDR3 DNA follows: TGTGCCAGCAACGCAGCCTACGAGCAGTACTTC.

The chain recombines TRBV27 with TRBJ2-3; TRBD2 might be the D (6 bases). V was shortened by 0 bases and J by 5 bases, with 12 bases between the two germline ends. CDR1 MNHEY and CDR2 SMNVEV come from the germline V gene (reference sequence). The CDR3 runs to 15 residues. The chain's CDR3 is CASSLSGRELDTQYF. As DNA, the CDR3 is TGTGCCAGCAGTTTATCGGGGCGGGAATTAGATACGCAGTATTTT.

The V and J genes are TRBV10-1 and TRBJ1-2; 7 nucleotides line up with TRBD1. J gave up 7 bases and V 2 bases, and 4 bases lay outside the gene matches. The length of the CDR3 is 13 residues. Germline V gives CDR1 WNHNN, CDR2 SYGVQD (reference sequence). The CDR3 loop reads CASSETGDGGYTF. The CDR3 DNA follows: TGCGCCAGCAGTGAGACAGGGGATGGTGGCTACACCTTC.

This chain links TRBV5-1 with TRBJ2-3; TRBD2 aligns across 10 bases. Trimming removed 0 bases from V and 0 bases from J; junction bases left unmatched: 1. CDR1 SGHRS and CDR2 YFSETQ come from the germline V gene. The CDR3 totals 16 residues. CDR3 residues: CASSLGAGGSTDTQYF. CDR3 sequence (DNA): TGCGCCAGCAGCTTGGGAGCGGGAGGGAGCACAGATACGCAGTATTTT.

The rearrangement links TRBV7-2 to TRBJ2-3, with a weak D call TRBD1 (6 bases). Germline CDR1 is SGHTA and CDR2 is FQGNSA. V lost 5 bases, J lost 2 bases, and 17 bases lay in between. This CDR3 spans 16 amino acids. The CDR3 DNA sequence: TGTGCCAGCAGCGTCCCCCCAGGGGTCTCCACAGATACGCAGTATTTT. Amino acids: CASSVPPGVSTDTQYF.

The chain has TRBV7-9 and TRBJ2-5, with a possible D match to TRBD1 (5 bases). The CDR3 covers 13 residues. The germline V gene has CDR1 SEHNR and CDR2 FQNEAQ (reference sequence). Trimming removed 5 bases at V and 2 bases at J, with 9 bases between. The CDR3 is CASSMQGQETQYF. Here the CDR3 DNA reads TGTGCCAGCAGCATGCAGGGACAAGAGACCCAGTACTTC.

The chain recombines TRBV4-3 with TRBJ1-3; D not certain. The V and J ends lost 4 bases and 0 bases respectively, with 16 bases between them. This CDR3 is 17 amino acids long. Per the germline V gene, CDR1 is LGHNA and CDR2 is YSLEER. The DNA for the CDR3 is TGCGCCAGCAGCCTAGACGACGGGTCGTACTCTGGAAACACCATATATTTT. It encodes CASSLDDGSYSGNTIYF.

The rearrangement uses TRBV24-1 and TRBJ2-1; no clear D. The CDR3 runs 16 residues. Trimming removed 7 bases at V and 6 bases at J, with 21 bases between. Germline CDR1 KGHDR, CDR2 SFDVKD. The CDR3 DNA sequence: TGTGCCACCAGCGACGCAGCGCGCCTCGGCCGCAATGAGCAGTTCTTC. The encoded protein is CATSDAARLGRNEQFF.

V gene TRBV7-2 combines with J gene TRBJ2-7; D uncertain. There are 13 residues in the CDR3. Germline V lookup: CDR1 SGHTA, CDR2 FQGNSA. Trimming removed 0 bases from V and 2 bases from J, with 5 bases in between. This CDR3 is CASSLAFTYEQYF. CDR3 nucleotide sequence: TGTGCCAGCAGCTTAGCTTTTACCTACGAGCAGTACTTC.

The chain recombines TRBV4-3 with TRBJ1-2; TRBD1 is a possible D gene (6 bases). With 1 base removed from V and 2 bases from J, the gap between germline ends came to 20 bases. The germline V gene encodes CDR1 LGHNA and CDR2 YSLEER. There are 18 residues in the CDR3. The CDR3 loop is CASSQVLVPGGRNYGYTF. DNA for the CDR3: TGCGCCAGCAGCCAAGTCCTGGTCCCGGGGGGCAGGAACTATGGCTACACCTTC.

V usage is TRBV10-3 and J usage is TRBJ2-2, with TRBD1 as a possible D gene (5 bases). The CDR3 totals 14 residues. V was shortened by 11 bases and J by 0 bases, with 13 bases between the two germline ends. CDR1 is ENHRY and CDR2 is SYGVKD in the germline V gene. The chain's CDR3 is CASRGPSNTGELFF. CDR3 nucleotides: TGTGCCTCTAGGGGCCCTTCGAACACCGGGGAGCTGTTTTTT.

The chain combines TRBV19 with TRBJ1-6; D might be TRBD1 (5 bases). From germline, CDR1 is LNHDA and CDR2 SQIVND (reference sequence). The CDR3 sequence is 15 residues long. Trimming shortened V by 5 bases and J by 7 bases, and 15 bases separated the two germline ends. The CDR3 loop is CASSPGGGTNSPLHF. The CDR3 DNA follows: TGTGCCAGTAGTCCTGGCGGGGGAACGAATTCACCCCTCCACTTT. Based on the CDR3 plus reference TRBV19 and TRBJ1-6, the full variable domain is DGGITQSPKYLFRKEGQNVTLSCEQNLNHDAMYWYRQDPGQGLRLIYYSQIVNDFQKGDIAEGYSVSREKKESFPLTVTSAQKNPTAFYLCASSPGGGTNSPLHFGNGTRLTVT.

This chain uses TRBV7-8 with TRBJ2-1, with 10 positions matching TRBD2. This CDR3 has 15 residues. Germline-derived CDR1 and CDR2 are SGHVS and FQNEAQ. With V trimmed by 2 bases and J by 12 bases, 10 bases remained unmatched. The CDR3, as DNA: TGTGCCAGCAGCTTAATGGCTAGCGGGGGAGTTTGGCAGTTCTTC. It translates to CASSLMASGGVWQFF.

This clone was found once. The chain recombines TRBV9 with TRBJ2-2; TRBD2 might be the D (6 bases). The V end was cut by 2 bases, the J end by 7 bases, with 9 bases between. The germline gives CDR1 SGDLS, CDR2 YYNGEE. The CDR3 is made up of 13 amino acids. The CDR3 DNA reads as TGTGCCAGCAGCGTCGGGGGAATCGGGGAGCTGTTTTTT. Translation: CASSVGGIGELFF.